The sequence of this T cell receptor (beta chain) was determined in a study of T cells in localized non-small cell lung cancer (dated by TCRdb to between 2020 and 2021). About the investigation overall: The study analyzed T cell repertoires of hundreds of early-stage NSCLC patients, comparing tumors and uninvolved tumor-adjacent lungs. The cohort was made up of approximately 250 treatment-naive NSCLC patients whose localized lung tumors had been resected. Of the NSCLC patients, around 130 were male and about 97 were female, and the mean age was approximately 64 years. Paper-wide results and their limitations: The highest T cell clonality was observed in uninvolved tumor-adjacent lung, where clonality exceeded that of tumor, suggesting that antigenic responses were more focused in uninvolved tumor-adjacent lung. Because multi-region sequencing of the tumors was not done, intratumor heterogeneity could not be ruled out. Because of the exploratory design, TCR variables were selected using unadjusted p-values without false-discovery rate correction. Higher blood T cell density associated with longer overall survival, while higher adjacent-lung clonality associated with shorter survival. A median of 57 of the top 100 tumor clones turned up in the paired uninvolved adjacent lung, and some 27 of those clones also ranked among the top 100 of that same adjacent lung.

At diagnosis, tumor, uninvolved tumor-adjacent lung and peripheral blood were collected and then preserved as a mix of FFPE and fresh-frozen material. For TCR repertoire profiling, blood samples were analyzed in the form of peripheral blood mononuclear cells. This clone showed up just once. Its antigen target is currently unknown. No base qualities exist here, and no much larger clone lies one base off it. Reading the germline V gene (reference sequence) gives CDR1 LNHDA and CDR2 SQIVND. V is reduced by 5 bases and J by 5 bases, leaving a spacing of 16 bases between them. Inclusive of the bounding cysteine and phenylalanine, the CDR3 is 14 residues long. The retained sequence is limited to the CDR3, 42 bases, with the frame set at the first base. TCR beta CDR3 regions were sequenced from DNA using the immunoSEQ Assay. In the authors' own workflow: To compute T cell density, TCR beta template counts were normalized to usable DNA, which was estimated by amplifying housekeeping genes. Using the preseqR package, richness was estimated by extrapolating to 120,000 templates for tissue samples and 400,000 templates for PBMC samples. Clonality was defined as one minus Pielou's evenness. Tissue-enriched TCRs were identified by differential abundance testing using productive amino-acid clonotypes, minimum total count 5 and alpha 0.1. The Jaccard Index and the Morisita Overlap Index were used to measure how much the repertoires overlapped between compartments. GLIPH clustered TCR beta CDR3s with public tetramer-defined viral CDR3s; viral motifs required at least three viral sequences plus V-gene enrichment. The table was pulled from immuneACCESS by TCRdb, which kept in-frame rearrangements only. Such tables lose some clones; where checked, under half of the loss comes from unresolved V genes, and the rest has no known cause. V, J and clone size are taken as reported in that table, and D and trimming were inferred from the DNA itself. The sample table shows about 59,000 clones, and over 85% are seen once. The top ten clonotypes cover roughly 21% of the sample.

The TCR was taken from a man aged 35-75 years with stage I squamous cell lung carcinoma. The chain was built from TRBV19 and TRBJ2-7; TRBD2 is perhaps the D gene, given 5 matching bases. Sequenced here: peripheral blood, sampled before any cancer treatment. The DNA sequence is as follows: TGTGCCAGTAGTTCTACGGGGATCGGGAACGAGCAGTACTTC. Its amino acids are CASSSTGIGNEQYF.